This TCR beta chain was identified during a study of PD-L1 blockade in urothelial cancer. Sequencing was performed with immunoSEQ multiplex PCR; in TCRdb, only in-frame clones are kept and a portion is missing. The data show 40,000 to 50,000 clones, with around 80% seen just once and around 13% held by the top ten. Indicated time point: peripheral blood 6 weeks after treatment start. J lost 10 bases, V lost 3 bases, and 1 base had no gene match. The germline V gene encodes CDR1 SGHRS and CDR2 YFSETQ. CDR3 size: 11 residues. This specimen consisted of PBMCs, obtained around atezolizumab (anti-PD-L1) treatment. This sequence originates from a man in his 60s with urothelial cancer. V and J are TRBV5-1 and TRBJ2-1; 7 bases map to TRBD2. The DNA of the CDR3 is TGCGCCAGCAGCTCAGCGGGGGAGCAGTTCTTC. Amino acid sequence: CASSSAGEQFF.